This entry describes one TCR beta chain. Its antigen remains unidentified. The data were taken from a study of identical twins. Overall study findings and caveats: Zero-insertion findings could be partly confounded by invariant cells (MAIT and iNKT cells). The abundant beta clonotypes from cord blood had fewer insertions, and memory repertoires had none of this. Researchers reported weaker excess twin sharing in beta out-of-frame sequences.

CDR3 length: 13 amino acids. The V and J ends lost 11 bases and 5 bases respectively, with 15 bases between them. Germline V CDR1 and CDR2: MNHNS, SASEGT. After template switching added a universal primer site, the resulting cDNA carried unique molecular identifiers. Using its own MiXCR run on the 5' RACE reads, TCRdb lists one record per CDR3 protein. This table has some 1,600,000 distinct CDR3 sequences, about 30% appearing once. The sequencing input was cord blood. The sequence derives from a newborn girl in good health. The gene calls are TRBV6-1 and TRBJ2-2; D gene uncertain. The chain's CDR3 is CALAAAETGELFF. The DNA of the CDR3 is TGTGCCCTGGCGGCGGCGGAGACCGGGGAGCTGTTTTTT.